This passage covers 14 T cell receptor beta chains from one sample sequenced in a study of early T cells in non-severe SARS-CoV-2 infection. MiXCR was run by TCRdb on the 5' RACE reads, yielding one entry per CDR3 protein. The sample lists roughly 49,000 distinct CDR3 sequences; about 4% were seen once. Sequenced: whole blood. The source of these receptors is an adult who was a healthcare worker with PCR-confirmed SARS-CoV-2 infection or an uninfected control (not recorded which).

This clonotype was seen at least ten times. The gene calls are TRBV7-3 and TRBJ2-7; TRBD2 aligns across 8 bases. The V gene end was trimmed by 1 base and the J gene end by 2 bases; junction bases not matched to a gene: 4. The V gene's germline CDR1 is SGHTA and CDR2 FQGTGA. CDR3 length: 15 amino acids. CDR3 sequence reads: CASSLKAGLAYEQYF. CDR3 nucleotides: TGTGCCAGCAGCTTAAAGGCGGGACTAGCCTACGAGCAGTACTTC.

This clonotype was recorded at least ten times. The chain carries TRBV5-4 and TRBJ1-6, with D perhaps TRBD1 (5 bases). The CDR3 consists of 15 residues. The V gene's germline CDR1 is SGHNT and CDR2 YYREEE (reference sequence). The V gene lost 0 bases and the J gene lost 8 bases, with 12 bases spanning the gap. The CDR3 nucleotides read TGTGCCAGCAGCTTGGGGGGGTTAAATGATTCACCCCTCCACTTT. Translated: CASSLGGLNDSPLHF.

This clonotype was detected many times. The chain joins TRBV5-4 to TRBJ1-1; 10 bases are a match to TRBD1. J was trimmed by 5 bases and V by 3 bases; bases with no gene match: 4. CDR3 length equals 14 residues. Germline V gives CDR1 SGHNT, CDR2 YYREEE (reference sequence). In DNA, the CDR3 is TGTGCCAGCAGCTCGGGACAGGGGAGTACTGAAGCTTTCTTT. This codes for CASSSGQGSTEAFF. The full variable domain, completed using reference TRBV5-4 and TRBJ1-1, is ETGVTQSPTHLIKTRGQQVTLRCSSQSGHNTVSWYQQALGQGPQFIFQYYREEENGRGNFPPRFSGLQFPNYSSELNVNALELDDSALYLCASSSGQGSTEAFFGQGTRLTVV.

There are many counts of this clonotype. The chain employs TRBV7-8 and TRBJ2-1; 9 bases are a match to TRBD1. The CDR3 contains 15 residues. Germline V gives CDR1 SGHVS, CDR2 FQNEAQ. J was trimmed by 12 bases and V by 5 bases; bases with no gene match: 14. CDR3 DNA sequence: TGTGCCAGCAGCGACTACAGGGGGCGCGGGATTCGGCAGTTCTTC. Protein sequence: CASSDYRGRGIRQFF.

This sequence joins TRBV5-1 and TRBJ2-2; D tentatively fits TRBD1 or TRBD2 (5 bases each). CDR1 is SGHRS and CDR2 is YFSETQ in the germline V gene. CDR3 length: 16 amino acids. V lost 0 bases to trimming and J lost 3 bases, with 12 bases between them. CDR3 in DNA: TGCGCCAGCAGCTTGGCTGGGGGAGCGGACACCGGGGAGCTGTTTTTT. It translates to CASSLAGGADTGELFF.

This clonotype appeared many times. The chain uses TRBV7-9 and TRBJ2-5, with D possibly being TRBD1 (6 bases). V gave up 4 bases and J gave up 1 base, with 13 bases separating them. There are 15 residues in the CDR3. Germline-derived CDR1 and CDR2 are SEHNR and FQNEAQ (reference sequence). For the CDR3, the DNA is TGTGCCAGCAGCTCGGTCAGGGGTCGCCAAGAGACCCAGTACTTC. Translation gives CASSSVRGRQETQYF. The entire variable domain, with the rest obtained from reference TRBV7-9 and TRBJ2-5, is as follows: DTGVSQNPRHKITKRGQNVTFRCDPISEHNRLYWYRQTLGQGPEFLTYFQNEAQLEKSRLLSDRFSAERPKGSFSTLEIQRTEQGDSAMYLCASSSVRGRQETQYFGPGTRLLVL.

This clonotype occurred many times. CDR3 loop: CATGRGGGEETQYF. Here the CDR3 DNA reads TGTGCCACAGGACGCGGGGGAGGAGAAGAGACCCAGTACTTC. The chain carries TRBV10-3 and TRBJ2-5; 7 bases agree with TRBD2. This CDR3 is built from 14 residues. V gave up 10 bases and J gave up 3 bases; unmatched junction bases: 11. CDR1 is ENHRY and CDR2 is SYGVKD in the germline V gene.

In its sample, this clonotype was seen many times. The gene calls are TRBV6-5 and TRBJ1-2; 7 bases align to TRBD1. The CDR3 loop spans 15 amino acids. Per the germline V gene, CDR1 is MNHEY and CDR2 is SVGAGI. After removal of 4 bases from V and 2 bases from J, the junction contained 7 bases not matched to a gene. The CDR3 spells CASSFLAGQNYGYTF. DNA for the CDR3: TGTGCCAGCAGTTTCCTAGCGGGACAGAACTATGGCTACACCTTC.

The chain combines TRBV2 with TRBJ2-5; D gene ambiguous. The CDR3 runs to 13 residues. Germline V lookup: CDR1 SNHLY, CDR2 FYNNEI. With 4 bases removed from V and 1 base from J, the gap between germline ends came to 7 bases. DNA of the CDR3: TGTGCCAGCAGTGCGGCGGTCCAAGAGACCCAGTACTTC. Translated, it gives CASSAAVQETQYF.

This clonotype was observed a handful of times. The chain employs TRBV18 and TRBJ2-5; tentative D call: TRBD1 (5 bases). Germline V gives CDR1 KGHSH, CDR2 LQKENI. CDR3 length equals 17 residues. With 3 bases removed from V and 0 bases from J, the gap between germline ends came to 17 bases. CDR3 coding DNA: TGTGCCAGCTCACCCCGTCCAGGGAAGACTTACCAAGAGACCCAGTACTTC. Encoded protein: CASSPRPGKTYQETQYF. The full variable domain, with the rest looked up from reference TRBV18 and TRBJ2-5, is NAGVMQNPRHLVRRRGQEARLRCSPMKGHSHVYWYRQLPEEGLKFMVYLQKENIIDESGMPKERFSAEFPKEGPSILRIQQVVRGDSAAYFCASSPRPGKTYQETQYFGPGTRLLVL.

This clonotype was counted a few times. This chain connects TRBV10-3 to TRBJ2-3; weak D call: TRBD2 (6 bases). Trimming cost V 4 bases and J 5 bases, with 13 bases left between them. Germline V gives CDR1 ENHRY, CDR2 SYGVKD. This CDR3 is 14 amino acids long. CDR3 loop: CAISGRGLGDTQYF. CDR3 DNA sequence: TGTGCCATCAGTGGTCGGGGGTTGGGAGATACGCAGTATTTT.

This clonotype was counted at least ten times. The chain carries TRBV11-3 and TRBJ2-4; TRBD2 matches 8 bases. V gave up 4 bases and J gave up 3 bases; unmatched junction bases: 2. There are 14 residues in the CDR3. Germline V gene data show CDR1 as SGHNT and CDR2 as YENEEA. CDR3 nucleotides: TGTGCCAGCAGCTCTACTAGCGGCAAAAACATTCAGTACTTC. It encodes CASSSTSGKNIQYF.

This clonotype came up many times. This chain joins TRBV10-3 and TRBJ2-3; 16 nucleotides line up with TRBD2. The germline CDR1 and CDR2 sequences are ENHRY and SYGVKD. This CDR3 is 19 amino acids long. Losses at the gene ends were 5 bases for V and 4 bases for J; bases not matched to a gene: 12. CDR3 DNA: TGTGCCATCAGTCCCTCCGGGACTAGCGGGGGGGTTGAGGCAGATACGCAGTATTTT. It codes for CAISPSGTSGGVEADTQYF.

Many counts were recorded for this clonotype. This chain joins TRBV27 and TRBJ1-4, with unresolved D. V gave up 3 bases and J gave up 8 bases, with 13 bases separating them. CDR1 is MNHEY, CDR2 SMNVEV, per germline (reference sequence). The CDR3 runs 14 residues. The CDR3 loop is CASSFLMSKEKLFF. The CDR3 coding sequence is TGTGCCAGCAGTTTTTTAATGAGCAAGGAAAAACTGTTTTTT.